This T cell receptor beta chain comes out of a study of cytomegalovirus exposure and HLA in healthy donors. Study outcomes and limitations: Immune exposure data for these donors was limited to CMV serostatus. Most sequenced TCRs were rare (though some public TCRs occurred in many donors). The likely explanation for a cluster of highly shared sequence variants was sequencing artifact. Later analysis associated a missense DCLRE1C variant with TCR beta V- and J-gene trimming.

Vbeta (60) and Jbeta (13) primers were used in the PCR. Assay used: immunoSEQ multiplex PCR; TCRdb lists only in-frame clones, some missing. The sample holds about 150,000 clones, around 70% seen once. Comment on this clone: Its antigen remains unidentified.

CDR1 MDHEN and CDR2 SYDVKM come from the germline V gene. The CDR3 runs 15 residues. V gave up 3 bases and J gave up 7 bases, with 18 bases separating them. This sequence originates from a woman aged 55-69 years in good health and CMV-seropositive. Sequenced sample: PBMCs. The chain carries TRBV28 and TRBJ1-1; TRBD1 is a possible D gene (5 bases). CDR3 loop: CASSFGARYRFEAFF. CDR3 in DNA: TGTGCCAGCAGTTTTGGGGCACGTTATCGATTTGAAGCTTTCTTT. Variable domain in full (rest from reference TRBV28 and TRBJ1-1): DVKVTQSSRYLVKRTGEKVFLECVQDMDHENMFWYRQDPGLGLRLIYFSYDVKMKEKGDIPEGYSVSREKKERFSLILESASTNQTSMYLCASSFGARYRFEAFFGQGTRLTVV.